The 7 T cell receptor beta chains presented below share a single source sample, sequenced in a study of shared clonotypes between healthy human individuals. Repertoires were generated with immunoSEQ multiplex PCR, while TCRdb's copy carries only in-frame clones and drops some. The profile covers over a million clones, with roughly 98% appearing a single time and around 0.45% taken by the ten largest. Sequenced sample: naive CD4+ T cells sorted from blood. As to subset: CD45RA+ positively selected. The receptor set was obtained from a man aged 25 to 40 in good health.

This clone was recorded only once. J is TRBJ1-1 and V is TRBV5-1, with no clear D. The V end was cut by 0 bases, the J end by 7 bases, with 13 bases between. Germline V gene lookup returns CDR1 SGHRS and CDR2 YFSETQ. This CDR3 region has 14 residues. The DNA of the CDR3 is TGCGCCAGCAGCTTGGCCCCTGTCGAGGTTGAAGCTTTCTTT. It yields the protein CASSLAPVEVEAFF.

The genes are TRBV28 and TRBJ2-7; D may be TRBD1 (5 bases). Germline values: CDR1 MDHEN, CDR2 SYDVKM. Trimming removed 6 bases at V and 0 bases at J, with 15 bases between. The CDR3 contains 15 residues. Written as DNA, the CDR3 is TGTGCCAGCAGCCCTCCCTTACAGGCCTCCTACGAGCAGTACTTC. Amino acids: CASSPPLQASYEQYF.

This chain joins TRBV5-8 and TRBJ2-7, with 8 bases that match TRBD2. Germline CDR1 and CDR2: SGHTS and YDEGEE. Unmatched junction bases numbered 12, after V lost 4 bases and J lost 3 bases. This CDR3 contains 16 residues. The CDR3, as DNA: TGTGCCAGCAGCCGTCCCGGGACTAGAGAGGGCTACGAGCAGTACTTC. This gives the protein CASSRPGTREGYEQYF.

This clone was counted between two and nine times. Distinct nucleotide sequences in the sample also encode this CDR3. This sequence joins TRBV29-1 and TRBJ2-7; D might be TRBD2 (5 bases). Germline CDR1 SQVTM, CDR2 ANQGSEA. The CDR3 contains 11 residues. Trimming cost V 4 bases and J 2 bases, with 6 bases left between them. The CDR3 nucleotides read TGCAGCGTTGGAGGGACCTACGAGCAGTACTTC. It specifies CSVGGTYEQYF.

CDR3 loop: CASSARGDGELFF. CDR3 DNA: TGTGCCAGCAGCGCCCGGGGAGACGGGGAGCTGTTTTTT. The genes are TRBV7-8 and TRBJ2-2; tentatively, D is TRBD2 (5 bases). The V gene lost 5 bases and the J gene lost 7 bases, with 11 bases spanning the gap. The V gene's germline CDR1 is SGHVS and CDR2 FQNEAQ. The CDR3 length is 13 residues.

The CDR3 reads CASSSLGPDSEQYF. Here the CDR3 DNA reads TGTGCCAGCAGCTCCCTCGGACCCGATTCCGAGCAGTACTTC. The chain combines TRBV5-5 with TRBJ2-7; D call uncertain. The length of the CDR3 is 14 residues. Trimming cost V 3 bases and J 6 bases, with 16 bases left between them. Germline V lookup: CDR1 SGHKS, CDR2 YYEKEE (reference sequence).

The CDR3 loop reads CASSESGAGAFNEQFF. CDR3 bases: TGCGCCAGCAGTGAGTCAGGAGCGGGAGCCTTCAATGAGCAGTTCTTC. This sequence joins TRBV10-1 and TRBJ2-1, with 8 bases fitting TRBD2. V lost 0 bases and J lost 6; bases outside the gene matches: 7. CDR1 and CDR2 (germline): WNHNN, SYGVQD (reference sequence). This CDR3 spans 16 amino acids.